These T cell receptor beta chains were read from a single sample in a study of somatic mutations in cytotoxic T cells in rheumatoid arthritis. TCRdb's copy holds only in-frame clones and misses some; the assay was immunoSEQ multiplex PCR. The sample records 18,000 or so clones, less than 85% being singletons. Sequencing used CD8+ T cells sorted from blood. The receptors here all came from a woman aged 60-75 years in good health. Both conserved end residues are part of each CDR3. Each record gives: D gene, J gene, clone size, V gene, CDR3 protein, CDR3 DNA. The D gene is left open where the match is weak. Clone size is shown for a subset of rows, as once, few, many or a class of expanded clone.

TRBD2 | TRBJ2-7 | . | TRBV11-3 | CASSPTSGSYEQYF | TGTGCCAGCAGCCCGACTAGCGGTTCCTACGAGCAGTACTTC
TRBD1 | TRBJ1-1 | few | TRBV6-1 | CASSEEGQGSTEAFF | TGTGCCAGCAGCGAGGAAGGACAGGGAAGCACTGAAGCTTTCTTT
TRBD1 | TRBJ2-7 | . | TRBV2 | CASSERGTGVSEQYF | TGTGCCAGCAGTGAAAGGGGGACAGGGGTAAGCGAGCAGTACTTC
. | TRBJ2-1 | . | TRBV13 | CASSESGYNEQFF | TGTGCCAGCAGCGAAAGCGGCTACAATGAGCAGTTCTTC
. | TRBJ1-5 | . | TRBV4-1 | CASSPAGDSNQPQHF | TGCGCCAGCAGCCCAGCCGGGGACAGCAATCAGCCCCAGCATTTT
. | TRBJ1-5 | . | TRBV7-6 | CASSLEQGSSNQPQHF | TGTGCCAGCAGCTTAGAGCAGGGAAGTAGCAATCAGCCCCAGCATTTT
TRBD1 | TRBJ2-5 | . | TRBV4-1 | CASSQGQGVGTQYF | TGCGCCAGCAGCCAAGGACAGGGAGTGGGGACCCAGTACTTC
. | TRBJ2-2 | . | TRBV11-2 | CASSAKSGELFF | TGTGCCAGCAGCGCTAAATCCGGGGAGCTGTTTTTT
TRBD1 | TRBJ2-7 | . | TRBV7-2 | CASSLGVGTASSYEQYF | TGTGCCAGCAGCTTAGGTGTCGGGACAGCTAGCTCCTACGAGCAGTACTTC
. | TRBJ2-2 | . | TRBV11-2 | CASSLDTGNTGELFF | TGTGCCAGCAGCTTAGATACGGGGAACACCGGGGAGCTGTTTTTT
TRBD2 | TRBJ2-3 | . | TRBV27 | CASSHFSGTLTDTQYF | TGTGCCAGCAGTCATTTTAGCGGGACCCTCACAGATACGCAGTATTTT
. | TRBJ1-4 | . | TRBV30 | CAWRNLGLPEALNEKLFF | TGTGCCTGGAGGAACCTCGGGCTTCCTGAGGCGTTAAATGAAAAACTGTTTTTT
. | TRBJ1-2 | . | TRBV6-4 | CASSERDSGGYTF | TGTGCCAGCAGTGAGCGGGACTCGGGCGGCTACACCTTC
. | TRBJ1-5 | . | TRBV6-1 | CASSEAGGNQPQHF | TGTGCCAGCAGTGAAGCGGGGGGCAATCAGCCCCAGCATTTT
TRBD1 | TRBJ1-5 | . | TRBV6-1 | CASSRQGVEQPQHF | TGTGCCAGCTCAAGACAGGGGGTTGAACAGCCCCAGCATTTT
. | TRBJ1-1 | . | TRBV6-5 | CASSSNSEAFF | TGTGCCAGCAGTTCAAATTCTGAAGCTTTCTTT
. | TRBJ2-1 | . | TRBV9 | CASSVGVAPPYNEQFF | TGTGCCAGCAGCGTAGGGGTAGCGCCTCCCTACAATGAGCAGTTCTTC
. | TRBJ2-7 | . | TRBV6-1 | CASSEASWGVYEQYF | TGTGCCAGCAGTGAAGCGAGTTGGGGGGTCTACGAGCAGTACTTC
. | TRBJ2-7 | . | TRBV4-1 | CASSQGGNKYF | TGCGCCAGCAGCCAAGGGGGAAATAAGTACTTC
TRBD1 | TRBJ1-1 | . | TRBV7-2 | CASSRRTGGLEYTEAFF | TGTGCCAGCAGCCGCCGGACAGGGGGCCTGGAGTACACTGAAGCTTTCTTT
. | TRBJ2-7 | . | TRBV4-1 | CASSQDRGSGYEQYF | TGCGCCAGCAGCCAAGATAGGGGGTCCGGCTACGAGCAGTACTTC
. | TRBJ1-1 | once | TRBV10-3 | CAISESTPNGEAFF | TGTGCCATCAGTGAGTCGACACCAAATGGTGAAGCTTTCTTT
. | TRBJ1-1 | . | TRBV6-5 | CASSYSGGYTEAFF | TGTGCCAGCAGTTACTCCGGGGGCTACACTGAAGCTTTCTTT
. | TRBJ1-5 | . | TRBV7-8 | CASSLPGEQPQHF | TGTGCCAGCAGCTTACCGGGAGAACAGCCCCAGCATTTT
. | TRBJ2-7 | . | TRBV15 | CATSRSGTEGSYEQYF | TGTGCCACCAGCAGATCCGGGACGGAGGGTTCCTACGAGCAGTACTTC
TRBD1 | TRBJ2-1 | once | TRBV4-1 | CASSQDLGRGRGEQFF | TGCGCCAGCAGCCAAGATCTAGGCAGGGGGCGAGGTGAGCAGTTCTTC
TRBD1 | TRBJ1-2 | few | TRBV5-1 | CASSGGQGRNYGYTF | TGCGCCAGCAGCGGGGGACAGGGGAGAAACTATGGCTACACCTTC
. | TRBJ2-2 | . | TRBV5-1 | CASYVGDGELFF | TGCGCCAGTTACGTAGGTGACGGGGAGCTGTTTTTT
. | TRBJ1-1 | few | TRBV27 | CASSWGGGITEAFF | TGTGCCAGCAGTTGGGGCGGCGGGATAACTGAAGCTTTCTTT
. | TRBJ1-3 | . | TRBV27 | CASRKGPSSGNTIYF | TGTGCCAGCAGAAAGGGACCCAGCTCTGGAAACACCATATATTTT
. | TRBJ1-1 | . | TRBV9 | CASSVLGSPRDEAFF | TGTGCCAGCAGCGTACTTGGTTCTCCGCGAGATGAAGCTTTCTTT
. | TRBJ1-1 | . | TRBV27 | CASSLFPGVPNTEAFF | TGTGCCAGCAGTCTTTTCCCGGGGGTACCGAACACTGAAGCTTTCTTT
TRBD2 | TRBJ2-1 | . | TRBV7-6 | CASSRSSRGVTYNEQFF | TGTGCCAGCAGCCGAAGCTCGCGGGGGGTGACCTACAATGAGCAGTTCTTC
TRBD1 | TRBJ2-5 | . | TRBV7-8 | CASSLVDREETQYF | TGTGCCAGCAGCTTAGTGGACAGGGAAGAGACCCAGTACTTC
. | TRBJ1-1 | medium-sized | TRBV6-1 | CASSEGGADTEAFF | TGTGCCAGCAGTGAAGGGGGCGCGGACACTGAAGCTTTCTTT
TRBD1 | TRBJ2-2 | . | TRBV5-1 | CASSFQGASYHTGELFF | TGCGCCAGCAGCTTCCAGGGGGCGTCGTACCACACCGGGGAGCTGTTTTTT
. | TRBJ2-7 | . | TRBV6-1 | CASSGQHAYEQYF | TGTGCCAGCAGTGGGCAGCACGCCTACGAGCAGTACTTC
. | TRBJ1-1 | . | TRBV9 | CASSVVGEEAFF | TGTGCCAGCAGCGTAGTGGGGGAGGAAGCTTTCTTT